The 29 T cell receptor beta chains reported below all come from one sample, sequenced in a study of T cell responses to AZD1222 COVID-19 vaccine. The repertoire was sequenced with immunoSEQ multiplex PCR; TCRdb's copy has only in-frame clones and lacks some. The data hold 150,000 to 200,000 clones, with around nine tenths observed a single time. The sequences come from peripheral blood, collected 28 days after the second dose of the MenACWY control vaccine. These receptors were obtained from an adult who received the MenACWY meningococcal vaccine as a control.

The CDR3 reads CASSYRAGYTF. The DNA of the CDR3 is TGTGCCAGCAGCTACAGGGCTGGCTACACCTTC. The chain is built from TRBV12-3 or TRBV12-4 and TRBJ1-2; perhaps TRBD1 as D (6 bases). This CDR3 is built from 11 residues. Trimming removed 6 bases at V and 7 bases at J, with 9 bases between.

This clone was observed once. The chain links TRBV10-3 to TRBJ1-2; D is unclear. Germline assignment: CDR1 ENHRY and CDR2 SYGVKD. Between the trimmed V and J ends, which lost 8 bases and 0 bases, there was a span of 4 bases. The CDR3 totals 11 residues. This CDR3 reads CAIQANYGYTF. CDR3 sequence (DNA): TGTGCCATCCAGGCTAACTATGGCTACACCTTC.

The CDR3 DNA follows: TGTGCCAGCAGCCAAGATTTGAACACTGAAGCTTTCTTT. Translation gives CASSQDLNTEAFF. The chain uses TRBV14 and TRBJ1-1; D call uncertain. The length of the CDR3 is 13 residues. Germline CDR1 reads SGHDN; CDR2 reads FVKESK. V was shortened by 0 bases and J by 0 bases, with 2 bases between the two germline ends. Full variable domain (missing parts from reference TRBV14 and TRBJ1-1): EAGVTQFPSHSVIEKGQTVTLRCDPISGHDNLYWYRRVMGKEIKFLLHFVKESKQDESGMPNNRFLAERTGGTYSTLKVQPAELEDSGVYFCASSQDLNTEAFFGQGTRLTVV.

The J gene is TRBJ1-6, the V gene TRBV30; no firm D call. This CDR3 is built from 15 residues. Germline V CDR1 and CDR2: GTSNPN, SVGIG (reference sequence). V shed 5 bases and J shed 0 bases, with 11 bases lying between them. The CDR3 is CAWGPLSSYNSPLHF. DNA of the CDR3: TGTGCCTGGGGACCTCTGAGCTCCTATAATTCACCCCTCCACTTT.

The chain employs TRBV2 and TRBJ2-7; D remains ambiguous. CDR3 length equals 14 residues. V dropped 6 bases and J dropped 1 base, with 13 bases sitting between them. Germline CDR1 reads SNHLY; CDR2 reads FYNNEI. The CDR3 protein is CASRVQLLSYEQYF. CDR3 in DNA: TGTGCCAGCAGAGTACAATTGCTATCCTACGAGCAGTACTTC.

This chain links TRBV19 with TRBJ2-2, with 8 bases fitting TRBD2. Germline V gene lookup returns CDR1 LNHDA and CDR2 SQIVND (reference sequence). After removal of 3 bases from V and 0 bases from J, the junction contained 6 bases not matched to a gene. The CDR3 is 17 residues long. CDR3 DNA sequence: TGTGCCAGTAGTATTCGATCAGCGGGAGCGAACACCGGGGAGCTGTTTTTT. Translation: CASSIRSAGANTGELFF.

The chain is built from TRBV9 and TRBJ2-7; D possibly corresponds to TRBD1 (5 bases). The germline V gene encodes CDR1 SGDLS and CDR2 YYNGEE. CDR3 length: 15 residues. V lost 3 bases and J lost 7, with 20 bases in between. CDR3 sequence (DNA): TGTGCCAGCAGCGCACAGGACATATCTAGTCGGGAGCAGTACTTC. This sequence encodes CASSAQDISSREQYF.

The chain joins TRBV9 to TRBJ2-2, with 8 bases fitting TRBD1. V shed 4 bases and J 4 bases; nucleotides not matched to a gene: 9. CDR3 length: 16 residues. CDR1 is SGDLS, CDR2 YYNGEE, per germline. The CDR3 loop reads CASSKDRAMATGELFF. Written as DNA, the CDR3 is TGTGCCAGCAGCAAGGACAGGGCGATGGCCACCGGGGAGCTGTTTTTT.

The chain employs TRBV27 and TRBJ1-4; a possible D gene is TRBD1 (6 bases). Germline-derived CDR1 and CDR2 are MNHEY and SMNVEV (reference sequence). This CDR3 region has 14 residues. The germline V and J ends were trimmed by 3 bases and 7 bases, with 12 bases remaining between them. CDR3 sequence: CASSLTGASEKLFF. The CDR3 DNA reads TGTGCCAGCAGTTTGACGGGGGCGAGTGAAAAACTGTTTTTT.

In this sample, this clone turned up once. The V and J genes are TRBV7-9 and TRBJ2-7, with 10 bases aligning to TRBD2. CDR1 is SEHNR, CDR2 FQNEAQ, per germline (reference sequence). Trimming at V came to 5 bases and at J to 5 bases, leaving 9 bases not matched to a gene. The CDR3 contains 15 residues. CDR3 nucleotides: TGTGCCAGCAGCCAGAAGCGGGAGGGCCTCCACGAGCAGTACTTC. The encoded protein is CASSQKREGLHEQYF.

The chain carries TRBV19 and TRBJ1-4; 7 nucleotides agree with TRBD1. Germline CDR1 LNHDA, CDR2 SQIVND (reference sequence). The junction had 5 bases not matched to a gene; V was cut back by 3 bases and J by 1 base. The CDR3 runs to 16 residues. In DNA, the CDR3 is TGTGCCAGTAGTATTTTCAGGGGGGGAACTAATGAAAAACTGTTTTTT. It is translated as CASSIFRGGTNEKLFF.

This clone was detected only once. CDR3 sequence (DNA): TGTTCGGGGCGGACAGTCGGGCGGTGGGCTTTCTTT. Residues: CSGRTVGRWAFF. This chain connects TRBV30 to TRBJ1-1, with a weak D call TRBD1 (6 bases). The germline gives CDR1 GTSNPN, CDR2 SVGIG (reference sequence). The CDR3 totals 12 residues.

As DNA, the CDR3 is TGTGCCAGCAGGAGAGAAGGCCGAACATTTGGCTACACCTTC. This encodes CASRREGRTFGYTF. The rearrangement links TRBV6-5 to TRBJ1-2; no definite D call. The V gene's germline CDR1 is MNHEY and CDR2 SVGAGI. This CDR3 comprises 14 residues. The V and J ends lost 6 bases and 7 bases respectively, with 18 bases between them.

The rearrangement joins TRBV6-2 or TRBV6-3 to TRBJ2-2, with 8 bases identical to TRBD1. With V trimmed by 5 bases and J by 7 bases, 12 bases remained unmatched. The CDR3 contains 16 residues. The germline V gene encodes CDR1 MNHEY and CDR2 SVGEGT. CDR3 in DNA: TGTGCCAGCAGTGCCCAGGGGGCGATCATAAACGGGGAGCTGTTTTTT. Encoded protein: CASSAQGAIINGELFF.

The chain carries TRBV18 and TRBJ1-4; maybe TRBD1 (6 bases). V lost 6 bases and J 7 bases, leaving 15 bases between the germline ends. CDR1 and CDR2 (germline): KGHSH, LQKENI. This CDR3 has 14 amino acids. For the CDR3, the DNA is TGTGCCAGCTCCCTGGACAGCCTGAGTGAAAAACTGTTTTTT. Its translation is CASSLDSLSEKLFF.

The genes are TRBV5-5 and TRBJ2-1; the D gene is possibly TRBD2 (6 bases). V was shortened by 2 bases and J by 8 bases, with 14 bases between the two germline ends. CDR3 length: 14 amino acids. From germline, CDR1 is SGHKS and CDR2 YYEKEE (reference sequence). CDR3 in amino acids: CASSFLAPGDEQFF. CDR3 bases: TGTGCCAGCAGCTTTCTAGCGCCGGGCGATGAGCAGTTCTTC.

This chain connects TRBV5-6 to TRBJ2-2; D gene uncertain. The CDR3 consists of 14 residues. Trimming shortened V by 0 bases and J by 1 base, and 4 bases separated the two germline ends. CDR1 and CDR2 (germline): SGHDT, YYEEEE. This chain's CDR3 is CASSLGQNTGELFF. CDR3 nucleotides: TGTGCCAGCAGCTTGGGTCAGAACACCGGGGAGCTGTTTTTT.

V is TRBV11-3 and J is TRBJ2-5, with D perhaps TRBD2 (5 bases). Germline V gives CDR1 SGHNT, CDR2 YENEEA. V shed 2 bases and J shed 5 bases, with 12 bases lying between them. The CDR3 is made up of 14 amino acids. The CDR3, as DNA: TGTGCCAGCAGCTTACGGACTTATGAGGAGACCCAGTACTTC. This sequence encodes CASSLRTYEETQYF.

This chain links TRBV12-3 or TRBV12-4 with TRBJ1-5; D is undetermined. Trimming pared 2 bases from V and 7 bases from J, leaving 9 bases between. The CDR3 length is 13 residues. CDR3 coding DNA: TGTGCCAGCAGTTTATCGGCCGGGCAGCCCCAGCATTTT. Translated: CASSLSAGQPQHF.

CDR3 nucleotides: TGTGCCAGCAGCCCGGGACAAGGGGGCACCGGGGAGCTGTTTTTT. This gives the protein CASSPGQGGTGELFF. The rearrangement uses TRBV5-4 and TRBJ2-2, with D tentatively TRBD1 (6 bases). Germline values: CDR1 SGHNT, CDR2 YYREEE (reference sequence). This CDR3 has 15 residues. Trimming took 4 bases from V and 4 from J, leaving 14 bases between them.

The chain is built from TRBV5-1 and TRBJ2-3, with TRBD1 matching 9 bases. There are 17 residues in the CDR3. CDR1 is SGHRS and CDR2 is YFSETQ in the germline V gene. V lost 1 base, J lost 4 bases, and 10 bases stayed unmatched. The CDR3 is CASSLSAGTGSSDTQYF. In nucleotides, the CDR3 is TGCGCCAGCAGCTTGAGCGCAGGGACAGGGTCTTCAGATACGCAGTATTTT.

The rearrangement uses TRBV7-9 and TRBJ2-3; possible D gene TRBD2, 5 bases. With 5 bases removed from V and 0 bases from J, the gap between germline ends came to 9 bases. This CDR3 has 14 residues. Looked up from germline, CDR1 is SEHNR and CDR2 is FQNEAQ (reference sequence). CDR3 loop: CASSPQRSTDTQYF. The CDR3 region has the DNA TGTGCCAGCAGCCCCCAGCGGAGCACAGATACGCAGTATTTT.

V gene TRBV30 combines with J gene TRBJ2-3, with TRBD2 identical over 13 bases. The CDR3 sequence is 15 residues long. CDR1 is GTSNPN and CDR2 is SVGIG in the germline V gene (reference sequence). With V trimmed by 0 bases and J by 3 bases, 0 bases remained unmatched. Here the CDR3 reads CAWSVLAGGTDTQYF. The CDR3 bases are TGTGCCTGGAGTGTACTAGCGGGAGGGACAGATACGCAGTATTTT.

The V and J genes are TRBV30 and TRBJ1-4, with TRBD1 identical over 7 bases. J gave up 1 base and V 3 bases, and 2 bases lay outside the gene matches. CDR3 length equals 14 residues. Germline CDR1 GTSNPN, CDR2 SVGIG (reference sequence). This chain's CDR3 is CAWRRDRTNEKLFF. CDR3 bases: TGTGCCTGGAGGCGGGACAGAACTAATGAAAAACTGTTTTTT. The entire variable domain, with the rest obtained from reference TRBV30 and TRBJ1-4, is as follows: SQTIHQWPATLVQPVGSPLSLECTVEGTSNPNLYWYRQAAGRGLQLLFYSVGIGQISSEVPQNLSASRPQDRQFILSSKKLLLSDSGFYLCAWRRDRTNEKLFFGSGTQLSVL.

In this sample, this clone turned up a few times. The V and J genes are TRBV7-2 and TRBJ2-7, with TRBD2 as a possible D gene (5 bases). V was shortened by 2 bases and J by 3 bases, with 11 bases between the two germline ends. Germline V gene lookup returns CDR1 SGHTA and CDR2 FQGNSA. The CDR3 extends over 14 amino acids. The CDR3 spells CASSLNRGSYEQYF. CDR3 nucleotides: TGTGCCAGCAGCTTAAACCGGGGAAGCTACGAGCAGTACTTC.

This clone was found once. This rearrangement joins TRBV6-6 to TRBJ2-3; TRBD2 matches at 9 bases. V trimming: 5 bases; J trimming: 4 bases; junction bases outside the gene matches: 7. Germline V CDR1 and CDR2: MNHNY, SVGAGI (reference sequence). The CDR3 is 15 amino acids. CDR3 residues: CASSLSGRGADTQYF. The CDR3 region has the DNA TGTGCCAGCAGTCTTAGCGGGAGAGGGGCAGATACGCAGTATTTT.

CDR3 DNA sequence: TGTGCCAGCAGTTACTCGAGGGGTAGGGCTGAAGCTTTCTTT. Protein product: CASSYSRGRAEAFF. The chain carries TRBV6-5 and TRBJ1-1; weak D call: TRBD1 (5 bases). The CDR3 runs 14 residues. V lost 0 bases and J 6 bases, leaving 11 bases between the germline ends. Per germline, CDR1 MNHEY and CDR2 SVGAGI.

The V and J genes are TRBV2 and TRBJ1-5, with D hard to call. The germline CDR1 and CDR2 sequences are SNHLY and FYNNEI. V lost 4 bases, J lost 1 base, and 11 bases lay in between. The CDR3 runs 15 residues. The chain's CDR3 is CASSGSQISNQPQHF. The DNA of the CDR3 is TGTGCCAGCAGTGGATCACAGATCAGCAATCAGCCCCAGCATTTT.

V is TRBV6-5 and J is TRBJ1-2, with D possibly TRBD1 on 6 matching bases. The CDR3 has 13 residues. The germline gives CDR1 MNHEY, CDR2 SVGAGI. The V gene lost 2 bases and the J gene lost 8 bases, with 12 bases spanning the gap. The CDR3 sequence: CASSYNGQPGYTF. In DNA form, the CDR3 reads TGTGCCAGCAGTTACAATGGACAGCCAGGCTACACCTTC.